This TCR beta chain came from a study of beta chain features in type 1 diabetes. Regarding the study as a whole: No resolution was reached here on whether HLA type influences TCRB rearrangement. TCRB CDR3s were moderately but significantly shorter in Type 1 diabetes patients in all four CD4+ subsets.

Every bit of the isolated RNA underwent reverse transcription, so sequencing read expressed TCRB transcripts. Sequencing used immunoSEQ multiplex PCR; TCRdb keeps in-frame clones, though not all of them. This repertoire shows a few hundred thousand clones, 15% found once; its top ten account for roughly 0.015%. This clone was observed a few times. Its antigen is currently unknown. V was clipped by 0 bases and J by 8 bases, with 19 bases between them. The CDR3 is 17 residues long. The receptor comes from a young man with type 1 diabetes. V gene TRBV23-1 combines with J gene TRBJ1-4, with unresolved D. TRBV23-1 is known as an ORF, though its function is uncertain. Sequencing input: naive CD4+ T cells from blood. The DNA of the CDR3 is TGCGCCAGCAGTCAATCGAGAAGGAGGACCTTCCCCGAAAAACTGTTTTTT. This sequence encodes CASSQSRRRTFPEKLFF.